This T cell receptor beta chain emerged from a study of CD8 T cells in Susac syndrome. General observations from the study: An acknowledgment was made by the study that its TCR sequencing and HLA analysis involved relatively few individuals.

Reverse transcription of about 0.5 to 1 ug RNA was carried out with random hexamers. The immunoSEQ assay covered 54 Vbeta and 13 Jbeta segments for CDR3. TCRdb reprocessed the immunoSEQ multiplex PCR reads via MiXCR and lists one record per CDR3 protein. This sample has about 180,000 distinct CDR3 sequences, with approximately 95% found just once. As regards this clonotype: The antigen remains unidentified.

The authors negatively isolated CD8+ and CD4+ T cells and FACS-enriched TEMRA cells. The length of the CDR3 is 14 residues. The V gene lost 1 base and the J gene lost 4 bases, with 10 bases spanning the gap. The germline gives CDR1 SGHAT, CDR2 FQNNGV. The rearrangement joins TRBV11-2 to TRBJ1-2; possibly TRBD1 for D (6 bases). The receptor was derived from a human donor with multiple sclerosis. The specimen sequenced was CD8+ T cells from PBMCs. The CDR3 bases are TGTGCCAGCAGCTTAGCTGGAGGGGGCTATGGCTACACCTTC. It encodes CASSLAGGGYGYTF.